These T cell receptor beta chains were read from a single sample in a study of blood T cell repertoires in COVID-19. Some clones are missing from TCRdb's copy, which holds only in-frame ones; the method was immunoSEQ multiplex PCR. The table records some 230,000 clones, just over 85% of them present only once. Specimen: peripheral blood. These receptors were obtained from a man aged 25-40 years who had recovered from COVID-19. CDR3s include the opening cysteine and the closing phenylalanine or tryptophan.

TRBV7-2 | CASSPGLAGSANTGELFF
TRBV4-1 | CASSQDPSVSGQGARGYTF
TRBV3-1/TRBV3-2 | CASSQSAVYGYTF
TRBV24-1 | CATSDFSGGTYNEQFF
TRBV11-2 | CASSSWTGGKYNEQFF
TRBV6-2/TRBV6-3 | CASSLGGGPGYEQYF
TRBV29-1 | CSVEPRQGNYGYTF
TRBV10-3 | CAISGQQLSSYNEQFF
TRBV21-1 | CASSSNRDRPPRLYGYTF
TRBV13 | CASTSQGGGFDGYTF
TRBV4-2 | CASSPELAGGFTQYF
TRBV11-2 | CASSRQGASEAFF
TRBV7-9 | CASSLFGSGGTSSLHF
TRBV7-2 | CASSFPYPDTQYF
TRBV2 | CASSENRGGRETQYF
TRBV7-2 | CASSLIAGLTYNEQFF
TRBV10-1 | CASTSDRERNNSPLHF
TRBV30 | CAWSVPGVAPIYGYTF
TRBV29-1 | CSVRRGSTEAFF
TRBV5-1 | CASSPGQGYQPQHF
TRBV24-1 | CATSDLGGYTF
TRBV30 | CAWELIQGSTDTQYF
TRBV4-1 | CASSLNGNTIYF
TRBV7-9 | CASSSTGGGADTQYF
TRBV29-1 | CSVDRASGGTDTQYF
TRBV19 | CASKRQVNEKLFF
TRBV4-3 | CASSQDLWRTNEKLFF
TRBV12-3/TRBV12-4 | CASSRGGLGAFF
TRBV5-1 | CASSPGRGTDIQYF
TRBV30 | CAWNRDRGSYTF
TRBV5-4 | CASSFQGESGYTF
TRBV7-8 | CASSRGSGGSTSTDTQYF
TRBV10-1 | CASSPSGVNEQYF
TRBV18 | CASSPNRRDRVWEQYF
TRBV4-2 | CASRPGLAGPDTQYF
TRBV5-1 | CASRLLSVNTEAFF
TRBV11-2 | CASSSGTGAMTGELFF
TRBV29-1 | CSLGGGQGNTEAFF